This T cell receptor beta chain was sequenced in a study of Ad26.COV2.S vaccination and SARS-CoV-2 variants. Background on the study: The vaccine Ad26.COV2.S was put into the muscle once, or twice with 56 days between.

Points from the study as a whole: Quantification of TCR breadth and depth may have yielded underestimates of total T cell responses. The placebo group had lower spike-specific TCR breadth than the vaccine recipients did.

Assay used: immunoSEQ multiplex PCR; TCRdb lists only in-frame clones, some missing. The sample includes under 600,000 clones, roughly nine tenths of them seen just once. Regarding treatment: 15 to 20 received Ad26.COV2.S at low or high dose, single or two shots; roughly 5 received placebo; per-sample allocation not given. The investigators took samples on day 63 after the first vaccine or placebo injection. Boston provided a donor who was an adult aged 18-55 years. For this clone: The antigen is undetermined.

Germline V gene sequence: CDR1 MDHEN, CDR2 SYDVKM. CDR3 length: 15 residues. Trimming at V came to 6 bases and at J to 4 bases, leaving 9 bases not matched to a gene. The sequence was collected from a person aged 18 to 59 who received the Ad26.COV2.S COVID-19 vaccine or a placebo. The source was peripheral blood, collected in a trial of Ad26.COV2.S vaccine versus placebo. The chain uses TRBV28 and TRBJ1-1; 9 bases agree with TRBD1. CDR3 protein: CASSRGTGWVTEAFF. The CDR3 bases are TGTGCCAGCAGCCGGGGGACAGGGTGGGTCACTGAAGCTTTCTTT.